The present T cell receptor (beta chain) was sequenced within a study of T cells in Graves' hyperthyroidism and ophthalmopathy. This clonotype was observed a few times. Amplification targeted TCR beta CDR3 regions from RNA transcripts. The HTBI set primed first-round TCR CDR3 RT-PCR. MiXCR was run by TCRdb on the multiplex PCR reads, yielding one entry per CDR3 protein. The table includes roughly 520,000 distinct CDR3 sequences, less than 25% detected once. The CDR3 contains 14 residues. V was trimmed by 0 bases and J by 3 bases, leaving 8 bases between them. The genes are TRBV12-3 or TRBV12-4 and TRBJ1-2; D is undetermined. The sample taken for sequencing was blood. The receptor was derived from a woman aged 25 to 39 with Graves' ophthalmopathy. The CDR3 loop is CASSLANRYYGYTF. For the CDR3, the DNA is TGTGCCAGCAGTTTAGCGAACCGCTACTATGGCTACACCTTC.